The 18 T cell receptor beta chains listed next were all sequenced from one sample in a study of spatial heterogeneity in lung cancer. Each CDR3 protein gets one entry after TCRdb re-called the 5' RACE reads with MiXCR. The top ten hold approximately 35% of the sample, which has 20,000 to 25,000 distinct CDR3 sequences, 3.5% to 5.5% seen once. Sample time point: sample taken at primary tumor resection. The sequenced material consisted of unsorted whole RNA from tumor, nontumor lung or frozen PBMC. The sequences come from PBMCs, collected at surgery. Receptor source: a male donor with early-stage non-small cell lung cancer.

This clonotype was picked up many times. The chain employs TRBV20-1 and TRBJ2-3, with TRBD1 matching over 11 bases. Germline V gene lookup returns CDR1 DFQATT and CDR2 SNEGSKA (reference sequence). Unmatched junction bases numbered 17, after V lost 4 bases and J lost 5 bases. The CDR3 runs to 18 residues. The CDR3 bases are TGCAGTGCTACCAGAGTATCGGACAGGGGGCTTAATCGAGATACGCAGTATTTT. Its protein product is CSATRVSDRGLNRDTQYF.

This clonotype showed up just a few times. The chain is built from TRBV28 and TRBJ2-3, with D uncertain. Germline loops: CDR1 MDHEN, CDR2 SYDVKM. V dropped 8 bases and J dropped 4 bases, with 13 bases sitting between them. This CDR3 comprises 13 residues. The chain's CDR3 is CASLTFGADTQYF. The CDR3 DNA follows: TGTGCCAGCCTGACTTTTGGTGCAGATACGCAGTATTTT.

This clonotype has a count of ten or more. J is TRBJ2-1 and V is TRBV27; D call uncertain. Per the germline V gene, CDR1 is MNHEY and CDR2 is SMNVEV (reference sequence). Trimming cost V 3 bases and J 2 bases, with 11 bases left between them. The CDR3 runs 15 residues. The CDR3 sequence is CASSLLLPTYNEQFF. The CDR3, as DNA: TGTGCCAGCAGTTTGCTCCTACCAACCTACAATGAGCAGTTCTTC.

This clonotype was counted many times. This sequence joins TRBV7-9 and TRBJ2-5; 12 nucleotides line up with TRBD2. This CDR3 spans 15 amino acids. The V segment lost 5 bases and the J segment 1 base; nucleotides outside the gene matches: 2. CDR1 and CDR2 (germline): SEHNR, FQNEAQ (reference sequence). This CDR3 is CASSPTSGGQETQYF. CDR3 nucleotides: TGTGCCAGCAGCCCGACTAGCGGGGGCCAAGAGACCCAGTACTTC.

This clonotype came up many times. This chain connects TRBV5-1 to TRBJ2-4; 8 bases fit TRBD1. The V segment lost 2 bases and the J segment 6 bases; nucleotides outside the gene matches: 7. The germline V gene encodes CDR1 SGHRS and CDR2 YFSETQ. This CDR3 comprises 15 residues. The CDR3 protein is CASSFSGGSGNIQYF. The CDR3 coding sequence is TGCGCCAGCAGCTTTTCAGGGGGCTCGGGAAACATTCAGTACTTC.

This clonotype occurred a few times. This chain connects TRBV12-3 or TRBV12-4 to TRBJ2-7, with 9 bases fitting TRBD1. The CDR3 is 15 amino acids. Trimming took 5 bases from V and 2 from J; bases not matched to a gene: 7. The CDR3: CASSTGTGYPYEQYF. DNA for the CDR3: TGTGCCAGCAGTACCGGGACAGGGTATCCCTACGAGCAGTACTTC.

This clonotype is labeled as medium-sized (0.01 to 0.1%). The chain uses TRBV7-2 and TRBJ2-7; D unclear. V lost 7 bases, J lost 0 bases, and 13 bases lay in between. Germline values: CDR1 SGHTA, CDR2 FQGNSA. There are 14 residues in the CDR3. The CDR3 DNA sequence: TGTGCCAGCAAAGCCTGGAGTAGCTCCTACGAGCAGTACTTC. Translating gives CASKAWSSSYEQYF.

This clonotype has a count of ten or more. This chain links TRBV10-2 with TRBJ2-5, with TRBD2 matching over 13 bases. This CDR3 region has 17 residues. V lost 2 bases, J lost 4 bases, and 7 bases stayed unmatched. Germline CDR1 reads WSHSY; CDR2 reads SAAADI. The CDR3 coding sequence is TGCGCCAGCAGTGAGGGTCGACTAGCGGGAGGTCTAGAGACCCAGTACTTC. This encodes CASSEGRLAGGLETQYF.

This clonotype has ten or more counts. The chain links TRBV6-2 or TRBV6-3 to TRBJ2-1; the match to TRBD2 covers 12 bases. Trimming took 9 bases from V and 9 from J; bases not matched to a gene: 9. In germline, CDR1 is MNHEY, CDR2 SVGEGT. This CDR3 has 14 residues. The CDR3 region is CASQTSGRIGEQFF. In DNA, the CDR3 is TGTGCCAGTCAGACTAGCGGGAGAATAGGTGAGCAGTTCTTC.

This clonotype was picked up many times. The chain recombines TRBV6-2 or TRBV6-3 with TRBJ2-1; tentative D call: TRBD2 (6 bases). The CDR3 has 14 residues. From germline, CDR1 is MNHEY and CDR2 SVGEGT. V lost 10 bases to trimming and J lost 3 bases, with 16 bases between them. In nucleotides, the CDR3 is TGTGCCACTCTGGCGGGACCTCACTACAATGAGCAGTTCTTC. It specifies CATLAGPHYNEQFF.

This clonotype appeared many times. The rearrangement links TRBV7-9 to TRBJ1-1; D call uncertain. The V end lost 1 base, the J end lost 5 bases, and 11 bases lay between the germline ends. Germline V gene lookup returns CDR1 SEHNR and CDR2 FQNEAQ (reference sequence). CDR3 length: 14 residues. This CDR3 is CASSLEGVGTEAFF. The CDR3 bases are TGTGCCAGCAGCTTAGAAGGCGTCGGGACTGAAGCTTTCTTT. The full variable domain, with the rest looked up from reference TRBV7-9 and TRBJ1-1, is DTGVSQNPRHKITKRGQNVTFRCDPISEHNRLYWYRQTLGQGPEFLTYFQNEAQLEKSRLLSDRFSAERPKGSFSTLEIQRTEQGDSAMYLCASSLEGVGTEAFFGQGTRLTVV.

This clonotype was detected many times. The chain has TRBV18 and TRBJ1-5; no reliable D call. The V gene lost 2 bases and the J gene lost 0 bases, with 11 bases spanning the gap. This CDR3 region has 16 residues. Germline V gene sequence: CDR1 KGHSH, CDR2 LQKENI. The CDR3: CASSPGPAHSNQPQHF. The CDR3 region has the DNA TGTGCCAGCTCACCAGGTCCCGCTCATAGCAATCAGCCCCAGCATTTT.

This clonotype was counted ten times or more. This sequence joins TRBV12-5 and TRBJ2-1, with a possible D match to TRBD2 (5 bases). The V and J ends lost 0 bases and 0 bases respectively, with 9 bases between them. The CDR3 runs 16 residues. Looked up from germline, CDR1 is LGHNT and CDR2 is FRNRAP. In DNA, the CDR3 is TGTGCTAGTGGTTTGGTAGGAGCGGTCTCCTACAATGAGCAGTTCTTC. Its translation is CASGLVGAVSYNEQFF.

This clonotype was found many times. J is TRBJ2-7 and V is TRBV27, with D uncertain. CDR1 MNHEY and CDR2 SMNVEV come from the germline V gene (reference sequence). With 0 bases removed from V and 3 bases from J, the gap between germline ends came to 6 bases. The CDR3 is made up of 13 amino acids. CDR3 bases: TGTGCCAGCAGTTTATCTGAGCGCTACGAGCAGTACTTC. Translated: CASSLSERYEQYF.

About this clonotype itself: Germline is not matched at one junction end, which may reflect a read error. V and J are TRBV5-4 and TRBJ2-7, with 13 bases identical to TRBD2. The CDR3 loop spans 20 amino acids. The V gene's germline CDR1 is SGHNT and CDR2 YYREEE (reference sequence). The CDR3 loop reads CVSSTGLAGALRKSSYEQYF. CDR3 nucleotides: TGTGTCAGCAGCACCGGACTAGCGGGGGCCTTAAGAAAGAGCTCCTACGAGCAGTACTTC.

The sample holds many counts of this clonotype. The chain has TRBV6-2 or TRBV6-3 and TRBJ2-1; TRBD2 matches at 7 bases. Germline V gene lookup returns CDR1 MNHEY and CDR2 SVGEGT. The CDR3 sequence is 15 residues long. The V and J ends lost 5 bases and 0 bases, in that order; junction bases with no gene match: 4. The CDR3 loop reads CASSASGSSYNEQFF. In nucleotides, the CDR3 is TGTGCCAGCAGTGCTAGCGGAAGCTCCTACAATGAGCAGTTCTTC.

This clonotype was picked up many times. The chain carries TRBV29-1 and TRBJ2-7, with D hard to call. CDR3 length: 12 amino acids. Trimming pared 7 bases from V and 6 bases from J, leaving 16 bases between. Germline values: CDR1 SQVTM, CDR2 ANQGSEA. The CDR3 here is CSGGVSRGEQYF. CDR3 sequence (DNA): TGCAGCGGGGGTGTGAGTCGCGGCGAGCAGTACTTC.

The sample holds many counts of this clonotype. The chain uses TRBV11-2 and TRBJ2-3; 14 nucleotides match TRBD2. CDR3 length equals 17 residues. Germline CDR1 and CDR2: SGHAT and FQNNGV. The ends lost 4 bases at V and 7 bases at J; junction bases unmatched: 10. CDR3 nucleotide sequence: TGTGCCAGCAGCTCCCGGACTAGCGGGGGGCCAGGGCATACGCAGTATTTT. Its protein product is CASSSRTSGGPGHTQYF. Looking up the rest from reference TRBV11-2 and TRBJ2-3 gives the full variable domain: EAGVAQSPRYKIIEKRQSVAFWCNPISGHATLYWYQQILGQGPKLLIQFQNNGVVDDSQLPKDRFSAERLKGVDSTLKIQPAKLEDSAVYLCASSSRTSGGPGHTQYFGPGTRLTVL.